The table lists the clone carrying this T cell receptor (beta chain) with a few counts. Its antigen is unidentified. The sample belongs to a study of somatic mutations in cytotoxic T cells in rheumatoid arthritis. Study-wide findings and caveats: Rising age went with increasing CD8+ clonality in rheumatoid arthritis patients; healthy controls showed no such increase. Over 20% of CD8+ cells belonged to the largest CD8+ clone in about an eighth of the roughly 65 patients.

V lost 0 bases, J lost 7 bases, and 7 bases lay in between. The CDR3 is made up of 12 amino acids. Per germline, CDR1 SGDLS and CDR2 YYNGEE. In the authors' methods: Matching between patient CD8+ clones larger than 1% and published virus-specific TCRB sequences was rare. Assay used: immunoSEQ multiplex PCR; TCRdb lists only in-frame clones, some missing. Clone size and V and J calls were adopted from that table, with D and trimming inferred from the DNA. The sample carries some 14,000 clones, 65% to 75% recorded once. The rearrangement links TRBV9 to TRBJ1-2; D perhaps matches TRBD1 (5 bases). Sequences were obtained from CD8+ T cells sorted from blood. The TCR comes from an adult with rheumatoid arthritis. For the CDR3, the DNA is TGTGCCAGCAGCGTAGAAGGGGCTGGCTACACCTTC. It specifies CASSVEGAGYTF.